This TCR beta chain comes out of a study of cytomegalovirus exposure and HLA in healthy donors. Study in general: Sequencing of 150 million to 200 million T cells in an earlier analysis found about 120 million unique TCR beta sequences. General study points: Most TCR sequences showed up rarely, but some public TCRs showed up in many donors.

It was with 60 Vbeta and 13 Jbeta primers that the PCR ran. The repertoire was sequenced with immunoSEQ multiplex PCR; TCRdb's copy has only in-frame clones and lacks some. Of about 120,000 clones listed, roughly 80% are singletons. This clone was seen just once. Antigen unknown. CDR1 SQVTM and CDR2 ANQGSEA come from the germline V gene. The CDR3 length is 11 residues. The rearrangement links TRBV29-1 to TRBJ2-1; 7 positions match TRBD2. Input material: PBMCs. The source is a woman younger than 35 in good health and CMV-seronegative. The CDR3 reads CMTSRNNEQFF. The CDR3 DNA sequence: TGCATGACTAGCAGAAACAATGAGCAGTTCTTC.